The 31 T cell receptor beta chains below were found in one sample sequenced in a study of T cells in women clearing cervical HPV infection. Method: immunoSEQ multiplex PCR; TCRdb's copy keeps in-frame clones and lacks some. This sample's table has some 39,000 clones. The sequencing input was blood buffy coat. These TCRs come from a woman between 18 and 69 years old with a cervical HPV16 infection that either progressed to CIN3+ or cleared (not recorded which).

A remark on this clone: From the germline J gene comes the end of the CDR3, since the read stops 3 residues before it. This rearrangement joins TRBV6-2 or TRBV6-3 to TRBJ1-1; 8 positions agree with TRBD1. V was pared by 6 bases and J by 5 bases, with 5 bases of the junction left unmatched. Germline V gene sequence: CDR1 MNHEY, CDR2 SVGEGT. The CDR3 totals 13 residues. CDR3 DNA, as far as it was read: TGTGCCAGCAGACTGACAGGGGTGACTGAA. The encoded protein is CASRLTGVTE. The whole CDR3 sequence reads CASRLTGVTEAFF.

A word on this clone: The missing CDR3 end, 3 residues past where the read stops, is filled in from the germline J gene. The chain uses TRBV19 and TRBJ2-1, with 12 bases aligning to TRBD2. V gave up 6 bases and J gave up 1 base; unmatched junction bases: 7. Germline V gives CDR1 LNHDA, CDR2 SQIVND (reference sequence). CDR3 length: 17 residues. The CDR3 loop reads CASSETSGSVSYNEQFF. The covered CDR3 bases are TGTGCCAGTAGCGAGACTAGCGGGAGCGTTTCCTACAATGAG.

Points on this clone: The read halts 3 residues ahead of the CDR3 end, with the missing end drawn from the germline J gene. The chain employs TRBV30 and TRBJ2-5, with 9 bases that match TRBD1. J lost 0 bases, V lost 5 bases, and 1 base had no gene match. CDR3 size: 13 residues. In germline, CDR1 is GTSNPN, CDR2 SVGIG (reference sequence). Here the CDR3 reads CAWGTGNQETQYF. The sequenced part of the CDR3 DNA is TGTGCCTGGGGGACAGGGAACCAAGAGACC.

About this clone: Coverage ceases 3 residues before the CDR3 finishes, and the germline J gene fills in the end. The rearrangement uses TRBV12-3 or TRBV12-4 and TRBJ2-7; a possible D gene is TRBD2 (6 bases). The CDR3 is 15 residues long. V was pared by 6 bases and J by 1 base, with 16 bases between. CDR3: CASSAEEAGSYEQYF. CDR3 DNA, as far as it was read: TGTGCCAGCAGCGCGGAGGAGGCGGGATCCTACGAG.

About this clone: The read comes to an end 3 residues before the CDR3 does, leaving the germline J gene to fill in the end. This chain connects TRBV12-5 to TRBJ2-1, with a possible D match to TRBD2 (6 bases). Germline V gene sequence: CDR1 LGHNT, CDR2 FRNRAP. The CDR3 sequence is 12 residues long. V lost 7 bases and J lost 7, with 11 bases in between. CDR3 in amino acids: CASALSGNEQFF. The part of the CDR3 DNA that was read is TGTGCTAGTGCCCTCAGCGGGAATGAG.

On this clone itself: The read ends 3 residues early relative to the CDR3; the germline J gene fills the gap. V and J are TRBV3-1 (or the pseudogene TRBV3-2) and TRBJ2-2; 10 positions match TRBD2. Germline V gene sequence: CDR1 LGHDT, CDR2 YNNKEL (reference sequence). This CDR3 has 18 amino acids. The CDR3: CASSQSTSGNSGANVLFF. The CDR3 bases that were read are TGTGCCAGCAGCCAAAGCACTAGCGGGAATTCTGGGGCCAACGTG.

CDR3 in amino acids: CASSRGGSYNEQFF. CDR3 DNA (partial): TGTGCCAGCAGCCGCGGGGGTTCCTACAATGAG. The V and J genes are TRBV7-6 and TRBJ2-1, with TRBD2 matching 7 bases. The read falls 3 residues short of the CDR3 end, and the missing part is taken from the germline J gene. The germline gives CDR1 SGHVS, CDR2 FNYEAQ. The CDR3 runs to 14 residues. V lost 5 bases to trimming and J lost 1 base; unmatched junction nucleotides: 2.

In regard to this clone: The read terminates 3 residues before the CDR3 end, so the remaining end is supplied by the germline J gene. J is TRBJ1-1 and V is TRBV5-1; D not resolved. CDR1 and CDR2 from the germline V gene are SGHRS and YFSETQ. The CDR3 has 13 residues. Trimming removed 5 bases from V and 1 base from J, with 9 bases in between. CDR3 residues: CASRYQENTEAFF. CDR3 DNA, as far as it was read: TGCGCCAGCAGGTATCAGGAGAACACTGAA.

Concerning this clone: The CDR3 is cut off 3 residues early in the read; its end comes from the germline J gene. The chain joins TRBV30 to TRBJ2-3; D is unresolved. V lost 0 bases and J 3 bases, leaving 4 bases between the germline ends. The CDR3 is 12 residues long. Per the germline V gene, CDR1 is GTSNPN and CDR2 is SVGIG (reference sequence). CDR3 protein: CAWSVLTDTQYF. The sequenced CDR3 bases are TGTGCCTGGAGTGTCCTAACAGATACG.

Points on this clone: The CDR3 end falls 3 residues outside the read, so it is completed with the germline J gene. The V call is TRBV7-2, the J call TRBJ2-1; 7 positions match TRBD2. Germline V gene lookup returns CDR1 SGHTA and CDR2 FQGNSA. This CDR3 contains 17 residues. With V trimmed by 0 bases and J by 3 bases, 8 bases remained unmatched. The sequenced CDR3 bases are TGTGCCAGCAGCTTAGCTCGTCCCCTAGCGGACTACAATGAG. This gives the protein CASSLARPLADYNE. The whole CDR3 region reads CASSLARPLADYNEQFF. The whole variable domain, filled in from reference TRBV7-2 and TRBJ2-1, reads GAGVSQSPSNKVTEKGKDVELRCDPISGHTALYWYRQSLGQGLEFLIYFQGNSAPDKSGLPSDRFSAERTGGSVSTLTIQRTQQEDSAVYLCASSLARPLADYNEQFFGPGTRLTVL.

Remarks on this clone: The CDR3 end falls 3 residues outside the read, so it is completed with the germline J gene. V is TRBV30 and J is TRBJ2-3; a possible D gene is TRBD1 (5 bases). Germline-derived CDR1 and CDR2 are GTSNPN and SVGIG (reference sequence). The CDR3 runs to 13 residues. The CDR3 loop reads CAWRPQAQETQYF. CDR3 DNA (partial): TGTGCCTGGAGGCCACAGGCACAAGAGACG.

This CDR3 is CASSPSGADYNEQFF. The CDR3 bases that were read are TGCGCCAGCAGCCCTAGCGGAGCAGACTACAATGAG. This chain links TRBV5-1 with TRBJ2-1, with 7 bases matching TRBD2. The CDR3 end is not reached by the read, which stops 3 residues before it; the germline J gene fills it in. V dropped 4 bases and J dropped 3; count of bases not matched to a gene: 7. This CDR3 is 15 amino acids long. CDR1 is SGHRS, CDR2 YFSETQ, per germline.

As regards this clone: The read stops 3 residues short of the end of the CDR3; the missing end is completed from the germline J gene. The chain combines TRBV6-1 with TRBJ2-7; the D gene is possibly TRBD1 (5 bases). Germline values: CDR1 MNHNS, CDR2 SASEGT. V was shortened by 4 bases and J by 0 bases, with 13 bases between the two germline ends. The CDR3 has 15 amino acids. CDR3 DNA (partial): TGTGCCAGCAGTGGGGTAGGGGCGAACTCCTACGAG. This translates into CASSGVGANSYE. The entire CDR3 is CASSGVGANSYEQYF.

Details on this clone: The read halts 3 residues ahead of the CDR3 end, with the missing end drawn from the germline J gene. The chain has TRBV7-9 and TRBJ1-2, with 7 bases fitting TRBD1. Looked up from germline, CDR1 is SEHNR and CDR2 is FQNEAQ (reference sequence). CDR3 length: 15 amino acids. CDR3 DNA (partial): TGTGCCAGCAGATTTACAGGGGAAGGGACCTACGAC. Translating it yields CASRFTGEGTYD. The whole CDR3 sequence is CASRFTGEGTYDYTF.

Points on this clone: The CDR3 end falls 3 residues outside the read, so it is completed with the germline J gene. This chain uses TRBV9 with TRBJ2-2; D is perhaps TRBD2 (6 bases). V lost 3 bases, J lost 5 bases, and 8 bases lay in between. Germline V gene sequence: CDR1 SGDLS, CDR2 YYNGEE. This CDR3 contains 13 residues. CDR3 sequence reads: CASSGSGTGELFF. Incomplete CDR3 DNA: TGTGCCAGCAGCGGAAGCGGGACCGGGGAG.

Notes on this clone: The read is 3 residues too short to cover the CDR3 end, so that end is filled in from the germline J gene. The rearrangement uses TRBV6-2 or TRBV6-3 and TRBJ2-3; D remains ambiguous. The CDR3 has 15 residues. Germline CDR1 reads MNHEY; CDR2 reads SVGEGT. Trimming removed 0 bases from V and 4 bases from J, with 11 bases in between. The CDR3 bases that were read are TGTGCCAGCAGTTACTCAATGAGGTCCCCAGATACG. Its translation is CASSYSMRSPDT. The whole CDR3 sequence is CASSYSMRSPDTQYF.

A word on this clone: Read coverage stops 3 residues before the CDR3 terminus; the germline J gene supplies the remainder. The V gene is TRBV7-8, the J gene TRBJ1-1; D is unresolved. The CDR3 extends over 15 amino acids. Germline-derived CDR1 and CDR2 are SGHVS and FQNEAQ. Trimming cost V 5 bases and J 1 base, with 14 bases left between them. The CDR3 DNA, read in part, is TGTGCCAGCAGCCAAGCGACTCTTAGGAACACTGAA. Encoded protein: CASSQATLRNTE. The full CDR3 sequence reads CASSQATLRNTEAFF.

Details on this clone: The observed sequence ends 3 residues before the CDR3 terminus, with the missing tail filled in from the germline J gene. The chain joins TRBV18 to TRBJ2-1; 10 positions match TRBD2. J lost 2 bases, V lost 6 bases, and 10 bases had no gene match. The CDR3 has 17 amino acids. CDR1 is KGHSH and CDR2 is LQKENI in the germline V gene. The part of the CDR3 DNA that was read is TGTGCCAGCTCCCCTACAGGACTAGCGGCAACCTACAATGAG. Translation: CASSPTGLAATYNE. The complete CDR3 reads CASSPTGLAATYNEQFF. Drawing the rest from reference TRBV18 and TRBJ2-1, the complete variable domain is NAGVMQNPRHLVRRRGQEARLRCSPMKGHSHVYWYRQLPEEGLKFMVYLQKENIIDESGMPKERFSAEFPKEGPSILRIQQVVRGDSAAYFCASSPTGLAATYNEQFFGPGTRLTVL.

Of note for this clone: The observed sequence ends 3 residues before the CDR3 terminus, with the missing tail filled in from the germline J gene. This chain connects TRBV5-4 to TRBJ2-5; 11 bases are shared with TRBD2. The CDR3 loop spans 15 amino acids. CDR1 is SGHNT and CDR2 is YYREEE in the germline V gene (reference sequence). V shed 2 bases and J 5 bases; nucleotides not matched to a gene: 5. CDR3 sequence: CASSLELAGVETQYF. The covered CDR3 bases are TGTGCCAGCAGCTTAGAACTAGCGGGAGTCGAGACC.

A note on this clone: The read halts 3 residues ahead of the CDR3 end, with the missing end drawn from the germline J gene. V gene TRBV18 combines with J gene TRBJ1-5; 9 nucleotides agree with TRBD1. The J segment lost 4 bases and the V segment lost 3 bases, leaving 7 bases of the junction unmatched. The length of the CDR3 is 16 residues. Germline CDR1 and CDR2: KGHSH and LQKENI. The DNA read from the CDR3 is TGTGCCAGCTCACCCGACAGGGGGATTTTGAATCAGCCC. Its translation: CASSPDRGILNQP. The whole CDR3 sequence reads CASSPDRGILNQPQHF.

On this clone itself: Read coverage stops 3 residues before the CDR3 terminus; the germline J gene supplies the remainder. The chain couples TRBV2 to TRBJ2-4; D possibly corresponds to TRBD2 (6 bases). Germline CDR1 reads SNHLY; CDR2 reads FYNNEI. CDR3 length equals 15 residues. The CDR3 sequence is CASSDFPGTGDGQYF. CDR3 DNA (partial): TGTGCCAGCAGCGACTTTCCAGGGACTGGAGATGGT.

Note on this clone: The read ends 3 residues shy of where the CDR3 ends; the end is completed using the germline J gene. This chain joins TRBV20-1 and TRBJ2-7, with 8 nucleotides matching TRBD1. CDR1 and CDR2 from the germline V gene are DFQATT and SNEGSKA (reference sequence). J lost 4 bases, V lost 6 bases, and 11 bases had no gene match. This CDR3 has 14 amino acids. CDR3 region: CSARGPGGVYEQYF. The sequenced CDR3 bases are TGCAGTGCCAGGGGGCCGGGCGGGGTATACGAG.

Worth noting for this clone: The DNA ends 3 residues before the CDR3 does, and the rest of the CDR3 is filled in from the germline J gene. This sequence joins TRBV28 and TRBJ2-3; a weak D match, TRBD1 (7 bases). CDR3 size: 15 residues. V lost 5 bases and J lost 4, with 16 bases in between. CDR1 MDHEN and CDR2 SYDVKM come from the germline V gene. CDR3 sequence reads: CASSPTGRKADTQYF. The part of the CDR3 DNA that was read is TGTGCCAGCAGTCCGACAGGGAGGAAGGCAGATACG.

About this clone: The read halts 3 residues ahead of the CDR3 end, with the missing end drawn from the germline J gene. J is TRBJ1-2 and V is TRBV7-3, with unresolved D. The CDR3 contains 13 residues. Germline V gene data show CDR1 as SGHTA and CDR2 as FQGTGA. CDR3 DNA, as far as it was read: TGTGCCAGCAGCTTAGTAGATACCGATACC. Encoded protein: CASSLVDTDT. The whole CDR3 reads CASSLVDTDTYTF.

With respect to this clone: The read stops 3 residues short of the end of the CDR3; the missing end is completed from the germline J gene. The V and J genes are TRBV7-2 and TRBJ2-7, with 11 bases aligning to TRBD2. Losses at the gene ends were 1 base for V and 3 bases for J; bases not matched to a gene: 2. The germline CDR1 and CDR2 sequences are SGHTA and FQGNSA. This CDR3 contains 15 residues. The sequenced CDR3 bases are TGTGCCAGCAGCTTAGGACTAGCGGGGTACTACGAG. This codes for CASSLGLAGYYE. The whole CDR3 protein is CASSLGLAGYYEQYF.

With regard to this clone: With the read ending 3 residues before the CDR3 end, the germline J gene is used to fill in that end. This chain joins TRBV6-1 and TRBJ2-5; D may be TRBD2 (5 bases). The CDR3 has 15 residues. The ends were cut back, 4 bases at V and 0 bases at J, with 12 bases in the middle. Germline CDR1 MNHNS, CDR2 SASEGT. The part of the CDR3 DNA that was read is TGTGCCAGCAGTGTTGAGGACTGGTACCAAGAGACC. Protein: CASSVEDWYQET. The entire CDR3 protein reads CASSVEDWYQETQYF.

Details on this clone: The read ends 3 residues before the CDR3 terminus; that terminus is restored from the germline J gene. This sequence joins TRBV12-3 or TRBV12-4 and TRBJ1-2, with 8 bases lining up with TRBD1. J lost 6 bases, V lost 5 bases, and 5 bases had no gene match. The CDR3 spans 13 residues. The CDR3 DNA, read in part, is TGTGCCAGCAGTGCCAGGGGGCTTCATGGC. Translating it yields CASSARGLHG. The whole CDR3 protein reads CASSARGLHGYTF.

Notes on this clone: The read is 3 residues too short to cover the CDR3 end, so that end is filled in from the germline J gene. The chain recombines TRBV10-2 with TRBJ2-1; a weak D match, TRBD1 (6 bases). The length of the CDR3 is 16 residues. Trimming took 6 bases from V and 2 from J, leaving 17 bases between them. The germline V gene has CDR1 WSHSY and CDR2 SAAADI. The sequenced CDR3 bases are TGCGCCAGCAGCTTATCCTTCAGGGGTACCTACAATGAG. Amino acid sequence: CASSLSFRGTYNE. The whole CDR3 sequence is CASSLSFRGTYNEQFF.

A note on this clone: The read falls 3 residues short of the CDR3 end, and the missing part is taken from the germline J gene. The chain joins TRBV5-8 to TRBJ2-3; possible D gene TRBD2, 6 bases. The CDR3 contains 15 residues. V dropped 7 bases and J dropped 1 base, with 16 bases sitting between them. Looked up from germline, CDR1 is SGHTS and CDR2 is YDEGEE. This CDR3 is CASGDDWGGTDTQYF. The sequenced CDR3 bases are TGTGCCAGCGGCGACGACTGGGGGGGCACAGATACG.

As to this clone: The DNA ends 3 residues before the CDR3 does, and the rest of the CDR3 is filled in from the germline J gene. This chain links TRBV5-1 with TRBJ2-1, with TRBD2 matching over 10 bases. CDR3 length: 15 amino acids. Germline loops: CDR1 SGHRS, CDR2 YFSETQ. J gave up 3 bases and V 1 base, and 1 base lay outside the gene matches. CDR3 bases read: TGCGCCAGCAGCTTGCTAGCGGGAGACTACAATGAG. Its translation is CASSLLAGDYNE. The full CDR3 sequence reads CASSLLAGDYNEQFF.

About this clone: With the read ending 3 residues before the CDR3 end, the germline J gene is used to fill in that end. The chain joins TRBV7-3 to TRBJ2-3; D unclear. Trimming removed 5 bases at V and 0 bases at J, with 9 bases between. The CDR3 runs to 14 residues. CDR1 SGHTA and CDR2 FQGTGA come from the germline V gene. The CDR3 bases that were read are TGTGCCAGCAGCCTACTACATAGCACAGATACG. Amino acid sequence: CASSLLHSTDT. The full CDR3 reads CASSLLHSTDTQYF.